The clone carrying this T cell receptor (beta chain) was detected only once. Its antigen is as yet unknown. Libraries were prepared by immunoSEQ multiplex PCR; TCRdb keeps only in-frame clonotypes and omits some of them. The sample records about 91,000 clones, 82% being singletons. As for time point: baseline pretreatment blood. Treatment indicated: 15 Gy SBRT to primary tumor, nephrectomy 4 weeks later. Clear cell pathology was present in this patient's renal cell carcinoma. Trimming cost V 4 bases and J 0 bases, with 9 bases left between them. The CDR3 is 15 amino acids. Germline V gene lookup returns CDR1 SGHDN and CDR2 FVKESK. This entry is derived from a study of radiation and T cells in renal cell carcinoma. Study-level background: Nephrectomy followed 15 Gy stereotactic body radiation by 4 weeks. Study results and limitations: From baseline, blood top tumor clonotypes peaked at 2 weeks post-radiation.

The chain is built from TRBV14 and TRBJ1-4; unclear D gene. The source material was blood, sampled from a patient whose treatment included radiotherapy and nephrectomy. This receptor was taken from a man aged 55-75 years with renal cell carcinoma. Here the CDR3 reads CASSPQGTTNEKLFF. CDR3 DNA: TGTGCCAGCAGCCCGCAAGGGACAACTAATGAAAAACTGTTTTTT.